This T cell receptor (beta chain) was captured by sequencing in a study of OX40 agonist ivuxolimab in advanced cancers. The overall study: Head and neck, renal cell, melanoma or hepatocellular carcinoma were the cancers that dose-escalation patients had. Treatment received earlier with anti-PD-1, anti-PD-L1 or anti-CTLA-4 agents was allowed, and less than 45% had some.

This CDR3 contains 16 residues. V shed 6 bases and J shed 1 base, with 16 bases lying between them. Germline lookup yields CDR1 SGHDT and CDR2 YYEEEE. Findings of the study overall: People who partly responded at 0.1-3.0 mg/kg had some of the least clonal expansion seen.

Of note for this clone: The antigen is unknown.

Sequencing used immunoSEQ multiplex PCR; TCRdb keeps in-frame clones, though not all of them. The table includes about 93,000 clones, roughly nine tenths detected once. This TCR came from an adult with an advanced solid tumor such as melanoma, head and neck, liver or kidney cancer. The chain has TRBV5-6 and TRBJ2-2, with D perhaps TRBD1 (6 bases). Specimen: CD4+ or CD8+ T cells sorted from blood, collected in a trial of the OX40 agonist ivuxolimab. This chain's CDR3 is CASTYSGAWNTGELFF. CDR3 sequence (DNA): TGTGCCAGCACCTACTCAGGGGCATGGAACACCGGGGAGCTGTTTTTT.